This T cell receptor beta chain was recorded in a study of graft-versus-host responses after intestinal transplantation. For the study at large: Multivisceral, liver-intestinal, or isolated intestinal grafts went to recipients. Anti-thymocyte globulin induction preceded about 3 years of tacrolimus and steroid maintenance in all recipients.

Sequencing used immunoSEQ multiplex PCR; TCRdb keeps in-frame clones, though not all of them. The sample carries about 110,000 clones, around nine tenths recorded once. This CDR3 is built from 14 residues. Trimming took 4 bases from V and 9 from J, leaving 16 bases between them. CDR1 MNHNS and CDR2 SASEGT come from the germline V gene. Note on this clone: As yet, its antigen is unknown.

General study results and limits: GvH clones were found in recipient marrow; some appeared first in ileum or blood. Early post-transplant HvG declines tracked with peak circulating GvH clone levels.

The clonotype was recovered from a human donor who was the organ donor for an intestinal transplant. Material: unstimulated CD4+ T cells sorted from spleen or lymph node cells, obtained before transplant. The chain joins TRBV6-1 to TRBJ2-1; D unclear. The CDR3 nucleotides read TGTGCCAGCAGTGTAGAGCCTGGGGAAGCTGAGCAGTTCTTC. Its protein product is CASSVEPGEAEQFF.